This T cell receptor beta chain comes out of a study of T cell clonotyping in hematopoietic cell transplantation. Produced via immunoSEQ multiplex PCR; TCRdb's table is partial and in-frame only. The data contain fewer than 50,000 clones, over 75% of them singletons. J gave up 5 bases and V 1 base, and 4 bases lay outside the gene matches. Germline CDR1 reads SGHTA; CDR2 reads FQGTGA. CDR3 size: 14 residues. This clone was counted between two and nine times. Specified time point: recipient sample about 28 days before transplant, after cytoreduction. V usage is TRBV7-3 and J usage is TRBJ2-5, with 7 bases identical to TRBD2. The source of this sequence is a man aged 60-69 years with biphenotypic leukemia. Some clones in this sample may be carry-over from other donors' samples. The material was peripheral blood mononuclear cells, obtained before stem cell transplant. CDR3: CASSLSGSGETQYF. In DNA form, the CDR3 reads TGTGCCAGCAGCTTAAGCGGGAGTGGTGAGACCCAGTACTTC.